The 18 T cell receptor beta chains reported below all come from one sample, sequenced in a study of blood T cell repertoires in COVID-19. Clones were read by immunoSEQ multiplex PCR, and TCRdb kept only the in-frame ones, dropping some. The sample lists approximately 260,000 clones; approximately 90% were seen once. Sequencing was done on a sample of PBMCs or T cells enriched from blood (not recorded which). The source is a woman between 18 and 30 years old who had recovered from COVID-19.

The V gene is TRBV7-9, the J gene TRBJ1-2; a weak D match, TRBD1 (5 bases). This CDR3 spans 13 amino acids. Trimming took off 2 bases at V and 7 bases at J, with 11 bases between the two ends. Per the germline V gene, CDR1 is SEHNR and CDR2 is FQNEAQ (reference sequence). The CDR3 loop reads CASSLQGGVGYTF. In nucleotides, the CDR3 is TGTGCCAGCAGCTTACAGGGTGGGGTTGGCTACACCTTC.

Points on this clone: A junction end diverges from the germline sequence, so it may reflect a read error. V usage is TRBV7-7 and J usage is TRBJ1-2; TRBD1 matches at 7 bases. Germline V gene data show CDR1 as SSHAT and CDR2 as FNYEAQ (reference sequence). There are 13 residues in the CDR3. Written as DNA, the CDR3 is TGTGCTAGCAGCCTGGGACAGAACTATGGCTACACCTTC. Residues: CASSLGQNYGYTF.

The chain uses TRBV4-1 and TRBJ2-1, with 11 bases that match TRBD2. Germline CDR1 is MGHRA and CDR2 is YSYEKL. After removal of 3 bases from V and 1 base from J, the junction contained 2 bases not matched to a gene. The length of the CDR3 is 16 residues. The chain's CDR3 is CASSQVAGGSYNEQFF. The CDR3 DNA reads TGCGCCAGCAGCCAGGTAGCGGGAGGGTCCTACAATGAGCAGTTCTTC.

The chain carries TRBV6-2 or TRBV6-3 and TRBJ1-5; no clear D. Trimming stripped 2 bases from V and 7 bases from J, with 15 bases between. This CDR3 is 15 amino acids long. Per the germline V gene, CDR1 is MNHEY and CDR2 is SVGEGT. CDR3 sequence: CASSYDREVWQPQHF. The CDR3 bases are TGTGCCAGCAGTTACGATAGGGAGGTATGGCAGCCCCAGCATTTT.

This chain connects TRBV20-1 to TRBJ1-1, with D uncertain. This CDR3 is 11 amino acids long. Between the trimmed V and J ends, which lost 5 bases and 0 bases, there was a span of 4 bases. In germline, CDR1 is DFQATT, CDR2 SNEGSKA (reference sequence). CDR3 loop: CSAFLNTEAFF. For the CDR3, the DNA is TGCAGTGCTTTCTTGAACACTGAAGCTTTCTTT.

The rearrangement joins TRBV9 to TRBJ1-2; D is perhaps TRBD1 (5 bases). Per germline, CDR1 SGDLS and CDR2 YYNGEE. The CDR3 extends over 14 amino acids. V gave up 0 bases and J gave up 6 bases, with 12 bases separating them. The CDR3 here is CASSVGGGDNGYTF. For the CDR3, the DNA is TGTGCCAGCAGCGTAGGGGGCGGGGATAATGGCTACACCTTC. Full variable domain (missing parts from reference TRBV9 and TRBJ1-2): DSGVTQTPKHLITATGQRVTLRCSPRSGDLSVYWYQQSLDQGLQFLIQYYNGEERAKGNILERFSAQQFPDLHSELNLSSLELGDSALYFCASSVGGGDNGYTFGSGTRLTVV.

The CDR3 spells CASSLIQADTQYF. The CDR3 nucleotides read TGCGCCAGCAGCTTGATTCAGGCGGATACGCAGTATTTT. The rearrangement joins TRBV5-1 to TRBJ2-3; D gene unclear. Per the germline V gene, CDR1 is SGHRS and CDR2 is YFSETQ. Trimming cost V 1 base and J 6 bases, with 9 bases left between them. The CDR3 runs to 13 residues.

This clone was counted a few times. Other DNA sequences from this sample encode an identical CDR3 as well. The chain uses TRBV9 and TRBJ2-1; perhaps TRBD1 as D (6 bases). The CDR3 runs 14 residues. Trimming removed 2 bases at V and 1 base at J, with 7 bases between. CDR1 and CDR2 from the germline V gene are SGDLS and YYNGEE. The CDR3 is CASSVTGSYNEQFF. In DNA, the CDR3 is TGTGCCAGCAGCGTGACAGGATCCTACAATGAGCAGTTCTTC. Full variable domain (rest looked up from reference TRBV9 and TRBJ2-1): DSGVTQTPKHLITATGQRVTLRCSPRSGDLSVYWYQQSLDQGLQFLIQYYNGEERAKGNILERFSAQQFPDLHSELNLSSLELGDSALYFCASSVTGSYNEQFFGPGTRLTVL.

The chain has TRBV5-6 and TRBJ2-1; TRBD2 matches at 10 bases. This CDR3 has 18 residues. V gave up 0 bases and J gave up 3 bases; unmatched junction bases: 9. In germline, CDR1 is SGHDT, CDR2 YYEEEE. As DNA, the CDR3 is TGTGCCAGCAGCTTGGTAGCGGGGGGTCTACGGAACTACAATGAGCAGTTCTTC. Amino acids: CASSLVAGGLRNYNEQFF.

Here the CDR3 reads CATHTGTGFNEAFF. As DNA, the CDR3 is TGCGCCACCCATACCGGGACAGGGTTTAATGAAGCTTTCTTT. V gene TRBV5-1 combines with J gene TRBJ1-1, with 9 bases aligning to TRBD1. V was pared by 9 bases and J by 7 bases, with 13 bases of the junction left unmatched. Germline CDR1 and CDR2: SGHRS and YFSETQ. The CDR3 spans 14 residues.

This chain uses TRBV9 with TRBJ2-5, with TRBD2 matching 9 bases. Germline trimming cut 7 bases from V and 3 bases from J; bases unmatched to any gene: 10. This CDR3 is 15 amino acids long. The germline gives CDR1 SGDLS, CDR2 YYNGEE. This CDR3 is CASGRAGGLEETQYF. The CDR3 DNA reads TGTGCCAGCGGAAGGGCGGGAGGGCTGGAAGAGACCCAGTACTTC.

The chain carries TRBV2 and TRBJ2-3; 12 bases are shared with TRBD2. Trimming cost V 6 bases and J 4 bases; bases outside gene matches: 11. The CDR3 has 17 residues. Looked up from germline, CDR1 is SNHLY and CDR2 is FYNNEI. The CDR3 DNA sequence: TGTGCCAGCAGACGACTAGCGGGAGCTCCCCTCGCAGATACGCAGTATTTT. Translating it yields CASRRLAGAPLADTQYF.

CDR3 amino acids: CASKDRGLHTEAFF. In DNA form, the CDR3 reads TGTGCCAGCAAGGACAGGGGGCTACACACTGAAGCTTTCTTT. This chain links TRBV27 with TRBJ1-1; 11 nucleotides match TRBD1. Per germline, CDR1 MNHEY and CDR2 SMNVEV (reference sequence). The CDR3 has 14 amino acids. V dropped 7 bases and J dropped 3; count of bases not matched to a gene: 4.

The chain couples TRBV5-1 to TRBJ2-1, with TRBD1 identical over 8 bases. Trimming removed 4 bases from V and 1 base from J; junction bases left unmatched: 10. Germline V gene sequence: CDR1 SGHRS, CDR2 YFSETQ. The CDR3 is 17 amino acids. The CDR3 DNA sequence: TGCGCCAGCAGCCCCCGGACAGGGCGTTGGTCCTACAATGAGCAGTTCTTC. It yields the protein CASSPRTGRWSYNEQFF.

The chain couples TRBV5-5 to TRBJ1-3; possibly TRBD1 for D (6 bases). CDR1 is SGHKS and CDR2 is YYEKEE in the germline V gene (reference sequence). The V end was cut by 1 base, the J end by 2 bases, with 7 bases between. This CDR3 has 14 residues. As DNA, the CDR3 is TGTGCCAGCAGCTTGCAGGGGCCTGGAAACACCATATATTTT. Protein sequence: CASSLQGPGNTIYF.

The CDR3 nucleotides are TGTGCCAGCTGCATCCAGGGCCGCGAGACCCAGTACTTC. Residues: CASCIQGRETQYF. This chain joins TRBV7-2 and TRBJ2-5, with D perhaps matching TRBD1 (5 bases). The CDR3 loop spans 13 amino acids. Germline V CDR1 and CDR2: SGHTA, FQGNSA. Trimming stripped 8 bases from V and 5 bases from J, with 15 bases between.

The chain recombines TRBV7-9 with TRBJ2-7, with 9 nucleotides matching TRBD1. This CDR3 is 18 amino acids long. CDR1 and CDR2 (germline): SEHNR, FQNEAQ (reference sequence). The V gene end was trimmed by 0 bases and the J gene end by 0 bases; junction bases not matched to a gene: 9. The CDR3, as DNA: TGTGCCAGCAGCTTAGCGCGGGACAGGGTACCCCTCTCCTACGAGCAGTACTTC. It yields the protein CASSLARDRVPLSYEQYF.

This rearrangement joins TRBV6-5 to TRBJ2-3; 10 nucleotides line up with TRBD1. The junction had 2 bases not matched to a gene; V was cut back by 10 bases and J by 1 base. CDR3 size: 13 residues. The germline V gene encodes CDR1 MNHEY and CDR2 SVGAGI. CDR3 amino acids: CATGTGGTDTQYF. Here the CDR3 DNA reads TGTGCCACGGGGACAGGGGGCACAGATACGCAGTATTTT.